This TCR beta chain was documented in a study of shared clonotypes between healthy human individuals. The length of the CDR3 is 16 residues. Trimming stripped 0 bases from V and 0 bases from J, with 9 bases between. The germline V gene encodes CDR1 SGHTA and CDR2 FQGNSA. Points from the study as a whole: Naive CD4 clonotypes were shared across a few donors at roughly 5%.

This clone was detected only once. What it recognizes is unknown. In the original analysis: There were no quality scores in the junction-only immunoSEQ sequences, so filtering differed. The repertoire was sequenced with immunoSEQ multiplex PCR; TCRdb's copy has only in-frame clones and lacks some. D and trimming were read from the DNA, whereas the V and J calls and clone size are those reported in that table. In the table there are 2 million to 2.5 million clones, roughly 92% of which are singletons. The clonotype was recovered from a man between 18 and 35 years old in good health. Some clones in this sample may be carry-over from other donors' samples. The chain carries TRBV7-2 and TRBJ1-5; tentatively, D is TRBD1 (6 bases). Sequenced sample: naive CD4+ T cells from PBMCs. Subset reported: CD45RA+ positively selected. As DNA, the CDR3 is TGTGCCAGCAGCTTAGCTGGGGGCGATAGCAATCAGCCCCAGCATTTT. Residues: CASSLAGGDSNQPQHF.